Only a few counts were recorded for the clone carrying this T cell receptor (beta chain). The table came from immunoSEQ multiplex PCR; TCRdb's copy has only in-frame clones and leaves some out. The sample shows some 410,000 clones, 80% to 95% of them seen only once. Treatment of the sample: 15 to 20 received Ad26.COV2.S at low or high dose, single or two shots; about 5 received placebo; per-sample allocation not given. Sampling was done on day 63 after the first vaccine or placebo injection. The sample is drawn from a study of Ad26.COV2.S vaccination and SARS-CoV-2 variants. The CDR3 covers 13 residues. The germline gives CDR1 MNHEY, CDR2 SVGEGT. With V trimmed by 6 bases and J by 4 bases, 3 bases remained unmatched.

The V and J genes are TRBV6-2 or TRBV6-3 and TRBJ2-3; TRBD2 aligns across 8 bases. This receptor was identified in a person aged 18 to 59 who received the Ad26.COV2.S COVID-19 vaccine or a placebo. The sequenced sample was peripheral blood, obtained in a trial of Ad26.COV2.S vaccine versus placebo. CDR3 loop: CASSGREADTQYF. Written as DNA, the CDR3 is TGTGCCAGCAGCGGGCGGGAGGCAGATACGCAGTATTTT.